This record looks at one TCR beta chain sequence and its context. This CDR3 is 15 amino acids long. Germline V gene sequence: CDR1 MDHEN, CDR2 SYDVKM. V lost 5 bases, J lost 5 bases, and 9 bases stayed unmatched. This entry comes from a study of cytomegalovirus exposure and HLA in healthy donors. The PCR was carried out with 60 Vbeta primers and 13 Jbeta primers. The protocol was immunoSEQ multiplex PCR, while the TCRdb copy is restricted to in-frame clones and leaves out a portion. This sample carries about 150,000 clones, roughly 80% of them seen once, and the ten largest clones take around 2.2%. The sample was PBMCs. This clonotype was sampled from a man younger than 40 in good health and CMV-seronegative. The chain joins TRBV28 to TRBJ2-7; 10 nucleotides match TRBD1. The CDR3 is CASSQWGTGAHEQYF. The CDR3 nucleotides are TGTGCCAGCAGTCAATGGGGGACAGGGGCTCACGAGCAGTACTTC.